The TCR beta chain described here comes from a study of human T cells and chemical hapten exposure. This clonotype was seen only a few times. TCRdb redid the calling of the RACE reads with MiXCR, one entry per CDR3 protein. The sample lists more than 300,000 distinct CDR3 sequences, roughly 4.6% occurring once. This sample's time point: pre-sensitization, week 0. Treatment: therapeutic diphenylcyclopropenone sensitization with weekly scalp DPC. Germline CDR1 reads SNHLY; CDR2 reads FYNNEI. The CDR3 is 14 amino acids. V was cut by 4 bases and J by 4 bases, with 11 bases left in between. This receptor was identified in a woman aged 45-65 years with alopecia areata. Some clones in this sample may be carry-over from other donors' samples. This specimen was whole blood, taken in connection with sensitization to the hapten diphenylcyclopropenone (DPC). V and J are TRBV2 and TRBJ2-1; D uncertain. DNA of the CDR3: TGTGCCAGCAGTGCGAAAGCTTATTACAATGAGCAGTTCTTC. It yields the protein CASSAKAYYNEQFF. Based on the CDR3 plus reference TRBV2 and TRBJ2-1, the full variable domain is EPEVTQTPSHQVTQMGQEVILRCVPISNHLYFYWYRQILGQKVEFLVSFYNNEISEKSEIFDDQFSVERPDGSNFTLKIRSTKLEDSAMYFCASSAKAYYNEQFFGPGTRLTVL.